The 21 T cell receptor beta chains below were found in one sample sequenced in a study of T-cell memory formation after mild COVID-19. MiXCR, applied by TCRdb to the 5' RACE reads, yields one record per CDR3 protein. The table shows hundreds of thousands of distinct CDR3 sequences, with under 30% occurring only once. Sequencing used PBMCs or a T cell subset sorted from them (not recorded which). Source of these receptors: an adult woman who had mild COVID-19 (a few samples of this study predate the infection). Cell type and time point are not known.

The CDR3 loop reads CASSTHLAGGESEQYF. CDR3 in DNA: TGTGCCAGCAGCACTCACCTAGCGGGAGGAGAGAGCGAGCAGTACTTC. V is TRBV3-1 and J is TRBJ2-7; 11 bases map to TRBD2. Germline CDR1 reads LGHDT; CDR2 reads YNNKEL (reference sequence). CDR3 size: 16 residues. Trimming took 5 bases from V and 6 from J; bases not matched to a gene: 12.

The chain has TRBV20-1 and TRBJ1-6; D is undetermined. The CDR3 is 14 amino acids. CDR1 is DFQATT, CDR2 SNEGSKA, per germline (reference sequence). Deletions cut 5 bases from V and 6 bases from J, with 14 bases between. CDR3 in amino acids: CSARTHGSNSPLHF. In DNA form, the CDR3 reads TGCAGTGCTCGTACTCACGGCTCTAATTCACCCCTCCACTTT.

This clonotype was observed a handful of times. The rearrangement links TRBV9 to TRBJ2-5, with a tentative D call TRBD2 (7 bases). The V and J ends lost 7 bases and 5 bases respectively, with 24 bases between them. Germline V gene lookup returns CDR1 SGDLS and CDR2 YYNGEE. This CDR3 spans 16 amino acids. The CDR3 DNA sequence: TGTGCCAGCGGCTACCCCCAAGGGGGGGGCCTGGAGACCCAGTACTTC. This encodes CASGYPQGGGLETQYF.

This clonotype was seen repeatedly, ten times or more. The V and J genes are TRBV13 and TRBJ2-1; perhaps TRBD2 as D (6 bases). V lost 5 bases and J lost 0, with 14 bases in between. The CDR3 sequence is 16 residues long. CDR1 and CDR2 from the germline V gene are PRHDT and FYEKMQ (reference sequence). The CDR3 nucleotides are TGTGCCAGCAGCCCTCGGGAGACAAGCTCCTACAATGAGCAGTTCTTC. Translating gives CASSPRETSSYNEQFF.

V is TRBV3-1 and J is TRBJ1-1; unclear D gene. Germline V gene sequence: CDR1 LGHDT, CDR2 YNNKEL (reference sequence). CDR3 length: 13 amino acids. Trimming removed 0 bases from V and 13 bases from J, with 15 bases in between. DNA of the CDR3: TGTGCCAGCAGCCAAGAGGGGAGTCCCCGGGGTTTCTTT. This translates into CASSQEGSPRGFF.

The chain couples TRBV15 to TRBJ1-6; D call uncertain. The CDR3 extends over 14 amino acids. CDR1 is LNHNV and CDR2 is YYDKDF in the germline V gene (reference sequence). Trimming took 0 bases from V and 8 from J, leaving 8 bases between them. CDR3 residues: CATSRDGSDSPLHF. The CDR3 nucleotides are TGTGCCACCAGCAGAGACGGGAGTGATTCACCCCTCCACTTT.

The chain's CDR3 is CASSFGTSGNTIYF. The CDR3 region has the DNA TGCGCCAGCAGCTTCGGTACCTCTGGAAACACCATATATTTT. V gene TRBV5-1 combines with J gene TRBJ1-3, with D unclear. V shed 2 bases and J shed 0 bases, with 6 bases lying between them. The CDR3 totals 14 residues. Germline CDR1 is SGHRS and CDR2 is YFSETQ.

The CDR3 DNA reads TGTGCCAGCAGTCCCCGCGGGGGTGAAAAACTGTTTTTT. Translated: CASSPRGGEKLFF. This sequence joins TRBV12-3 or TRBV12-4 and TRBJ1-4; the D gene is possibly TRBD1 (5 bases). This CDR3 has 13 residues. Trimming removed 5 bases from V and 7 bases from J, with 11 bases in between.

V gene TRBV11-2 combines with J gene TRBJ2-5, with TRBD2 matching over 12 bases. The junction had 12 bases not matched to a gene; V was cut back by 6 bases and J by 4 bases. The CDR3 is 17 amino acids. Germline values: CDR1 SGHAT, CDR2 FQNNGV. The CDR3 sequence: CASRKLAGGLVGETQYF. The CDR3 DNA is TGTGCCAGCAGGAAGCTAGCGGGGGGGCTAGTAGGAGAGACCCAGTACTTC.

J is TRBJ2-5 and V is TRBV7-2, with 10 bases matching TRBD2. The CDR3 runs 16 residues. Trimming cost V 1 base and J 2 bases; bases outside gene matches: 4. Germline-derived CDR1 and CDR2 are SGHTA and FQGNSA. The CDR3 region is CASSLGGLAAQETQYF. CDR3 DNA: TGTGCCAGCAGCTTAGGTGGACTAGCGGCACAAGAGACCCAGTACTTC.

This chain's CDR3 is CASSLSSGPYEQYF. CDR3 in DNA: TGTGCCAGCAGCTTATCTAGCGGGCCCTACGAGCAGTACTTC. The V gene is TRBV7-9, the J gene TRBJ2-7; 8 nucleotides match TRBD2. There are 14 residues in the CDR3. The V gene's germline CDR1 is SEHNR and CDR2 FQNEAQ (reference sequence). J gave up 2 bases and V 2 bases, and 2 bases lay outside the gene matches.

This clonotype was counted only a few times. V gene TRBV11-1 combines with J gene TRBJ2-5; D is unresolved. Germline-derived CDR1 and CDR2 are SGHAT and FQDESV (reference sequence). This CDR3 region has 14 residues. The V and J ends lost 0 bases and 9 bases respectively, with 14 bases between them. The DNA of the CDR3 is TGTGCCAGCAGCTTAGCATTCGGGCCCTCGGCCCAGTACTTC. Encoded protein: CASSLAFGPSAQYF.

The V and J genes are TRBV12-5 and TRBJ2-7, with D maybe TRBD2 (5 bases). The CDR3 has 17 amino acids. CDR1 LGHNT and CDR2 FRNRAP come from the germline V gene. The V and J ends lost 0 bases and 3 bases respectively, with 18 bases between them. The CDR3, as DNA: TGTGCTAGTGGTTTGGTCGTAAACGGGGTCCACGTCTACGAGCAGTACTTC. Translation: CASGLVVNGVHVYEQYF. Combining the CDR3 with reference TRBV12-5 and TRBJ2-7 gives the whole variable domain DARVTQTPRHKVTEMGQEVTMRCQPILGHNTVFWYRQTMMQGLELLAYFRNRAPLDDSGMPKDRFSAEMPDATLATLKIQPSEPRDSAVYFCASGLVVNGVHVYEQYFGPGTRLTVT.

The chain links TRBV28 to TRBJ2-7; D not certain. Germline-derived CDR1 and CDR2 are MDHEN and SYDVKM. Trimming took off 1 base at V and 4 bases at J, with 8 bases between the two ends. CDR3 length: 13 residues. CDR3 DNA: TGTGCCAGCAGTTTATCCCCTAGGTACGAGCAGTACTTC. It encodes CASSLSPRYEQYF.

This clonotype came up a few times. J is TRBJ2-6 and V is TRBV15; TRBD1 matches at 10 bases. CDR1 and CDR2 from the germline V gene are LNHNV and YYDKDF (reference sequence). This CDR3 has 17 residues. J was trimmed by 2 bases and V by 1 base; bases with no gene match: 2. For the CDR3, the DNA is TGTGCCACCAGCAGAGGGACAGGGGGTCCTGGGGCCAACGTCCTGACTTTC. Translated: CATSRGTGGPGANVLTF. Full variable domain (rest looked up from reference TRBV15 and TRBJ2-6): DAMVIQNPRYQVTQFGKPVTLSCSQTLNHNVMYWYQQKSSQAPKLLFHYYDKDFNNEADTPDNFQSRRPNTSFCFLDIRSPGLGDTAMYLCATSRGTGGPGANVLTFGAGSRLTVL.

The V and J genes are TRBV5-1 and TRBJ2-2; no clear D. Trimming stripped 4 bases from V and 1 base from J, with 11 bases between. Per the germline V gene, CDR1 is SGHRS and CDR2 is YFSETQ. The CDR3 contains 15 residues. The CDR3 loop reads CASSAQKGNTGELFF. Written as DNA, the CDR3 is TGCGCCAGCAGCGCGCAAAAGGGGAACACCGGGGAGCTGTTTTTT.

This chain joins TRBV7-2 and TRBJ1-2; TRBD1 might be the D (5 bases). Per the germline V gene, CDR1 is SGHTA and CDR2 is FQGNSA. With 2 bases removed from V and 2 bases from J, the gap between germline ends came to 6 bases. The length of the CDR3 is 13 residues. Written as DNA, the CDR3 is TGTGCCAGCAGCTTACGACAGAACTATGGCTACACCTTC. Its protein is CASSLRQNYGYTF.

J is TRBJ2-7 and V is TRBV5-1; TRBD2 might be the D (5 bases). CDR1 is SGHRS, CDR2 YFSETQ, per germline. The CDR3 length is 13 residues. V shed 2 bases and J shed 6 bases, with 12 bases lying between them. The CDR3 here is CASSFRGLGEQYF. In nucleotides, the CDR3 is TGCGCCAGCAGCTTCCGGGGTTTGGGCGAGCAGTACTTC.

The rearrangement uses TRBV6-5 and TRBJ1-2; D gene uncertain. CDR3 length: 14 amino acids. Germline V gene data show CDR1 as MNHEY and CDR2 as SVGAGI. Between the trimmed V and J ends, which lost 7 bases and 8 bases, there was a span of 20 bases. DNA for the CDR3: TGTGCCAGCACCCCAGGCCCCGGGTTTCAGGGCTACACCTTC. It translates to CASTPGPGFQGYTF.

This clonotype was recorded a few times. The chain employs TRBV11-3 and TRBJ1-2; tentatively, D is TRBD1 (5 bases). V shed 4 bases and J shed 5 bases, with 11 bases lying between them. The CDR3 has 13 amino acids. The germline V gene encodes CDR1 SGHNT and CDR2 YENEEA. The CDR3 sequence: CASSSPRGYGYTF. CDR3 coding DNA: TGTGCCAGCAGCTCCCCTCGGGGGTATGGCTACACCTTC.

This clonotype was seen more than once but under ten times. The V call is TRBV4-3, the J call TRBJ2-3; TRBD2 matches 12 bases. The length of the CDR3 is 16 residues. V was pared by 0 bases and J by 5 bases, with 3 bases of the junction left unmatched. Germline CDR1 LGHNA, CDR2 YSLEER. CDR3 coding DNA: TGCGCCAGCAGCCAAGATCTACTAGCGGGAGGAGATACGCAGTATTTT. It codes for CASSQDLLAGGDTQYF.